One T cell receptor beta chain is described in this entry. Antigen unknown. Since the CDR3 does not end with the conserved phenylalanine or tryptophan, this likely comes from a read error. This specimen comes from a study of tumor and adjacent non-tumor tissue in lung cancer. The library came from three nested PCR rounds adapted from ARM-PCR protocols. In TCRdb, the multiplex PCR reads were re-called with MiXCR into one record per CDR3 protein. Of about 50,000 distinct CDR3 sequences listed, around three quarters are singletons. RNA was extracted from bulk tissue without any cell sorting. More than 3 cm separated this lung sample from the edge of the tumor. Newly diagnosed lung cancer patients had thoracic surgery in China, August–late 2014, without prior chemotherapy. V gave up 3 bases and J gave up 5 bases, with 11 bases separating them. This CDR3 region has 13 residues. Germline V gene data show CDR1 as MNHEY and CDR2 as SVGAGI.

Study findings and constraints: Higher tumor TCR diversity was associated with shorter survival. Normal lung showed higher cumulative top 100 clone frequency than tumor.

The material sequenced was distant non-tumor lung tissue. The sequence was obtained from a woman in her sixties with non-small cell lung cancer. The chain links TRBV6-5 to TRBJ2-7, with a possible D match to TRBD2 (5 bases). As DNA, the CDR3 is TGTGCCAGCAGTTATTACCGGGGAAACGAGCAGTACTTA. This sequence encodes CASSYYRGNEQYL.